This paragraph covers one TCR beta chain sequence. Antigen specificity is unknown. Healthy bone marrow donors made up the donors. Germline trimming cut 3 bases from V and 3 bases from J; bases unmatched to any gene: 10. CDR1 and CDR2 (germline): LNHNV, YYDKDF (reference sequence). The CDR3 has 16 amino acids. The data derive from a study of cytomegalovirus exposure and HLA in healthy donors. Findings and caveats of the study: A later analysis showed HLA-associated TCR beta chains outstripping equally common others in clonal expansion. Most likely, a cluster of highly shared sequence variants arose as a sequencing artifact.

Both 60 Vbeta primers and 13 Jbeta primers went into the PCR. Sequencing was performed with immunoSEQ multiplex PCR; in TCRdb, only in-frame clones are kept and a portion is missing. The sample has 150,000 to 200,000 clones, over 65% seen once; the top ten hold about 1.6%. The specimen was PBMCs. The TCR was taken from a man between 18 and 35 years old in good health and CMV-seronegative. This chain links TRBV15 with TRBJ1-1; 7 nucleotides align to TRBD1. CDR3 nucleotides: TGTGCCACCAGCAGCGTGACAGGGATCCTGTACACTGAAGCTTTCTTT. It yields the protein CATSSVTGILYTEAFF.